What follows is one T cell receptor (beta chain) and its context. The target antigen is unknown. This record comes from a study of memory B cells and T cells in multiple sclerosis. Study-level points and caveats: Compartments had unequal clone-set sizes, affecting shared clonotype counts.

CDR3 length: 13 amino acids. Trimming stripped 3 bases from V and 6 bases from J, with 10 bases between. Germline values: CDR1 SGHNT, CDR2 YENEEA. After stimulus-free culture, autoproliferating CFSE-dim and non-proliferating CFSE-high T cells were sequenced separately. About 50 million CFSE-labeled PBMCs were cultured around seven days unstimulated, then replicate wells were pooled. Without exogenous stimuli, approximately 0.48 uM CFSE-labeled PBMCs were cultured serum-free. This table comes from immunoSEQ multiplex PCR, and its TCRdb copy is limited to in-frame clones, with some not included. The sample lists approximately 47,000 clones; over 75% were seen once.

The chain carries TRBV11-3 and TRBJ2-3; a possible D gene is TRBD2 (5 bases). This receptor was identified in a human donor with multiple sclerosis. The specimen was PBMCs from blood kept in culture. The CDR3 protein is CASSFGLKDTQYF. DNA of the CDR3: TGTGCCAGCAGCTTCGGACTGAAGGATACGCAGTATTTT.